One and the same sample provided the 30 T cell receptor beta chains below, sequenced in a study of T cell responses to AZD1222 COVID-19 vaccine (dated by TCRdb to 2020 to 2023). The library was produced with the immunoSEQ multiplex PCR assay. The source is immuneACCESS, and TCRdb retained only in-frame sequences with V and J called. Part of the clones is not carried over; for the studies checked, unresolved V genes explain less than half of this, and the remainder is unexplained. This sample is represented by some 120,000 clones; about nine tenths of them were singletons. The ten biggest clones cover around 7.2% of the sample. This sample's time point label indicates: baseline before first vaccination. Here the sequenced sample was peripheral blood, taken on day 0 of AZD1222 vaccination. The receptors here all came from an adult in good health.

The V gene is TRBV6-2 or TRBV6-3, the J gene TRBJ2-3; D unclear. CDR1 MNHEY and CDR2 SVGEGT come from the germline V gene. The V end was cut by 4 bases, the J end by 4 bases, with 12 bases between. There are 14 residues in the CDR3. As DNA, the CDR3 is TGTGCCAGCAGTTCCCCTGGCGGCCCAGATACGCAGTATTTT. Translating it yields CASSSPGGPDTQYF.

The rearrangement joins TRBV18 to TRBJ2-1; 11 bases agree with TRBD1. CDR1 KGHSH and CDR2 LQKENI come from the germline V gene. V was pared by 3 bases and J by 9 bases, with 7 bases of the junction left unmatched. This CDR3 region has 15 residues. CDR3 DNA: TGTGCCAGCTCACCTCTTAGGACAGGGGGCCTTGAGCAGTTCTTC. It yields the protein CASSPLRTGGLEQFF.

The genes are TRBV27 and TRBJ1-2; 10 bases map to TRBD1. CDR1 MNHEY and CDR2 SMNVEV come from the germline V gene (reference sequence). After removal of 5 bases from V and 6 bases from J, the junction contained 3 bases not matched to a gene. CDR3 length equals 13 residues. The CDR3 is CASSPGQGNGYTF. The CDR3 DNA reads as TGTGCCAGCAGTCCGGGACAGGGGAATGGCTACACCTTC.

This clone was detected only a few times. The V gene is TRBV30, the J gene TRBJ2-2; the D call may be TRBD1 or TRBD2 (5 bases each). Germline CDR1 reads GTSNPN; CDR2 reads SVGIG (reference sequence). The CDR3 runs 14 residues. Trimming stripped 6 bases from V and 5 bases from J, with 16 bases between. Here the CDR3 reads CACPRDGATGELFF. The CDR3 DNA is TGTGCCTGCCCAAGGGACGGAGCGACCGGGGAGCTGTTTTTT.

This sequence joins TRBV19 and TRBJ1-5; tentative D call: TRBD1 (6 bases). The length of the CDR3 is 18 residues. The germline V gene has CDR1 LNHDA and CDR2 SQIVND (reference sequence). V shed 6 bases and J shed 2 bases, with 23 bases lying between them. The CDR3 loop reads CASRPPQGSLSGNQPQHF. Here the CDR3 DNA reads TGTGCCAGTAGACCACCACAGGGAAGTCTTTCGGGCAATCAGCCCCAGCATTTT.

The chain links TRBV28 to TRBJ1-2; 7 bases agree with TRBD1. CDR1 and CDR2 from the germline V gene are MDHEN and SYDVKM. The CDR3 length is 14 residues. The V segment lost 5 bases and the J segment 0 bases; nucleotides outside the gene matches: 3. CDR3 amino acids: CASSDRVSNYGYTF. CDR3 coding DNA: TGTGCCAGCAGTGACAGGGTATCTAACTATGGCTACACCTTC.

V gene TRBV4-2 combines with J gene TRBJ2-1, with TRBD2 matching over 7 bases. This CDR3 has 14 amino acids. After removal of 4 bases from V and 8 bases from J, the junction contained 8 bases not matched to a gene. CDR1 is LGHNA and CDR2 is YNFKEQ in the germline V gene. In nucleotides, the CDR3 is TGTGCCAGCAGCCCAGCGAGCGGGAAGGATGAGCAGTTCTTC. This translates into CASSPASGKDEQFF.

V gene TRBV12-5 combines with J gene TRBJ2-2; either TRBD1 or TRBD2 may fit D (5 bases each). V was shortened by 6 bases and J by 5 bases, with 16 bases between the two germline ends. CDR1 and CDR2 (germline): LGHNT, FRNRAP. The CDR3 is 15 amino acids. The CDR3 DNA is TGTGCTAGTGGGTCCGGGACGGGGCGGACCGGGGAGCTGTTTTTT. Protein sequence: CASGSGTGRTGELFF.

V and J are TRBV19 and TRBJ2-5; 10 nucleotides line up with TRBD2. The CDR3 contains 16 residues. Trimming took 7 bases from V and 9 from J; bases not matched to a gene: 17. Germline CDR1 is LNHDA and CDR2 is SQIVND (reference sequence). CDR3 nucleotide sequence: TGTGCCAGTACCCCATCACTAGCGGGAACCAAGAGACCCCAGTACTTC. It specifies CASTPSLAGTKRPQYF.

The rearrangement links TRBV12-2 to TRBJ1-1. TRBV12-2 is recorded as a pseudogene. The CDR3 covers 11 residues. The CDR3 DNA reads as TGTGCAAGTCGCTTGGGGTTGGAAGCTTTCTTT. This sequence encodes CASRLGLEAFF.

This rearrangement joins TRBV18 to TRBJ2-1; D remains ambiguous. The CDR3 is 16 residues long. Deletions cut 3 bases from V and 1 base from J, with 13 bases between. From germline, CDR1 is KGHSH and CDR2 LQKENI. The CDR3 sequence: CASSPTGKESYNEQFF. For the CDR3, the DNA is TGTGCCAGCTCACCTACCGGAAAGGAGTCCTACAATGAGCAGTTCTTC.

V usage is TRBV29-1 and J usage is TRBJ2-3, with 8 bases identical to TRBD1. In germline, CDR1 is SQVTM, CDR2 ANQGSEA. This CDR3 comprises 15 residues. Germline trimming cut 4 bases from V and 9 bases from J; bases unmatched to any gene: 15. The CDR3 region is CSVGPSGGGAGTQYF. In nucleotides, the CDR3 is TGCAGCGTTGGCCCCTCAGGGGGCGGGGCGGGGACGCAGTATTTT.

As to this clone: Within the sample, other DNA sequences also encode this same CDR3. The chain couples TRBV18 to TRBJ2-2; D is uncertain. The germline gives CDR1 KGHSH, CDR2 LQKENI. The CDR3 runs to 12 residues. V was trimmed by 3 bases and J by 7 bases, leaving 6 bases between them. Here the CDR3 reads CASSPSIGELFF. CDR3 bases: TGTGCCAGCTCACCCAGTATCGGGGAGCTGTTTTTT.

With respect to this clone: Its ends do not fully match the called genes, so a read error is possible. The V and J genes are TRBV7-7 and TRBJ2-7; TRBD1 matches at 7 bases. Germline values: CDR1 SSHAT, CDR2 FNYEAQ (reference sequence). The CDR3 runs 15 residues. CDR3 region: CASSLALGQSYEQYF. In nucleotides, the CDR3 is TGTGCTAGCAGCCTAGCCCTGGGACAGTCCTACGAGCAGTACTTC.

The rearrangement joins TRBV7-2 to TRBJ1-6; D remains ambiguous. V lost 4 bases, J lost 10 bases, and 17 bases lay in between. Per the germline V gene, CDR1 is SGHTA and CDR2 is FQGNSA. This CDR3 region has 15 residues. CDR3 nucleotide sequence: TGTGCCAGCAGCTCCTCTCCCGCCCGACAATCACCCCTCCACTTT. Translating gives CASSSSPARQSPLHF.

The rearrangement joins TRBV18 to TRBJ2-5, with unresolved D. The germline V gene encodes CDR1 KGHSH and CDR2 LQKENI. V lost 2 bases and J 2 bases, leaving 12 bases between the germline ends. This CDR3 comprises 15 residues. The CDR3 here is CASSPRVQRQETQYF. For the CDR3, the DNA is TGTGCCAGCTCACCAAGGGTGCAGAGGCAAGAGACCCAGTACTTC.

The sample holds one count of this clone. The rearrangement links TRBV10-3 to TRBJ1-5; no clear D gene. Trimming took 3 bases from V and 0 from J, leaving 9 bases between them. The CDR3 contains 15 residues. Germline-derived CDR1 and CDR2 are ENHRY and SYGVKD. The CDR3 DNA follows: TGTGCCATCAGTGACGCGAGGTATAGCAATCAGCCCCAGCATTTT. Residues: CAISDARYSNQPQHF.

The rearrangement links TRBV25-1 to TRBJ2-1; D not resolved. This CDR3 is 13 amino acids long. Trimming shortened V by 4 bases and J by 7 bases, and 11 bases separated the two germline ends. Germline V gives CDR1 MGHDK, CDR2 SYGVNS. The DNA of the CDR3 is TGTGCCAGCAGTGTAATCTCCGGGAATGAGCAGTTCTTC. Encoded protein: CASSVISGNEQFF.

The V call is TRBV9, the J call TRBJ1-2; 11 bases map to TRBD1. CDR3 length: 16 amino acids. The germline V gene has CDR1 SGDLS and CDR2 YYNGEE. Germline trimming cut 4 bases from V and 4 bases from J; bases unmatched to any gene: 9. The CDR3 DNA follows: TGTGCCAGCAGCCCCGGGACAGGGGGTATTTTCTATGGCTACACCTTC. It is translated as CASSPGTGGIFYGYTF.

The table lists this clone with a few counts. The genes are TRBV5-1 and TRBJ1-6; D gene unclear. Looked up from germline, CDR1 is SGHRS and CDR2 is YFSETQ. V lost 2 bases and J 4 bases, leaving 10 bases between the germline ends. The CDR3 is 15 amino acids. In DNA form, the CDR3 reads TGCGCCAGCAGCTTCGGTTCCGGATATAATTCACCCCTCCACTTT. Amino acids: CASSFGSGYNSPLHF.

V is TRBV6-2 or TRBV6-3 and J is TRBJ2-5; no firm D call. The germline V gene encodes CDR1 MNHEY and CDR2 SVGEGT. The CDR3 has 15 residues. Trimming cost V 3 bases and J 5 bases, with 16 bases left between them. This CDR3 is CASSYGPHVTETQYF. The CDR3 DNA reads TGTGCCAGCAGTTATGGGCCCCACGTAACCGAGACCCAGTACTTC.

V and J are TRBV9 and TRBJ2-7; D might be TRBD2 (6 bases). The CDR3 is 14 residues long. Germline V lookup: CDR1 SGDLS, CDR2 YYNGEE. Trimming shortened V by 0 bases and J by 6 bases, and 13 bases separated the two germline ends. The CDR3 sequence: CASSVESLGGEQYF. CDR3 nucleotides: TGTGCCAGCAGCGTAGAGTCCTTGGGGGGCGAGCAGTACTTC. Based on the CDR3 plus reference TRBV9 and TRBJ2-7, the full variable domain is DSGVTQTPKHLITATGQRVTLRCSPRSGDLSVYWYQQSLDQGLQFLIQYYNGEERAKGNILERFSAQQFPDLHSELNLSSLELGDSALYFCASSVESLGGEQYFGPGTRLTVT.

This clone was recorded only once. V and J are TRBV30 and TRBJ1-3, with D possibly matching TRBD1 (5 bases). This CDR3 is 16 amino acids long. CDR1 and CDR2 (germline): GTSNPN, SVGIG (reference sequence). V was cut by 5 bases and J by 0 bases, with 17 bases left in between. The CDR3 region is CAWGAGTVLSGNTIYF. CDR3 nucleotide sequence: TGTGCCTGGGGAGCGGGGACGGTTCTCTCTGGAAACACCATATATTTT. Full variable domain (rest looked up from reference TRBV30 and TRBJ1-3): SQTIHQWPATLVQPVGSPLSLECTVEGTSNPNLYWYRQAAGRGLQLLFYSVGIGQISSEVPQNLSASRPQDRQFILSSKKLLLSDSGFYLCAWGAGTVLSGNTIYFGEGSWLTVV.

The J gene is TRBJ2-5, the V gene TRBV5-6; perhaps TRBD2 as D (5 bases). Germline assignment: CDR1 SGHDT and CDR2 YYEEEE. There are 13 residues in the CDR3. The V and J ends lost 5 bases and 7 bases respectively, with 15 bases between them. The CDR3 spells CASRFGPEGTQYF. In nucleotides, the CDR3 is TGTGCCAGCAGATTTGGGCCCGAGGGGACCCAGTACTTC.

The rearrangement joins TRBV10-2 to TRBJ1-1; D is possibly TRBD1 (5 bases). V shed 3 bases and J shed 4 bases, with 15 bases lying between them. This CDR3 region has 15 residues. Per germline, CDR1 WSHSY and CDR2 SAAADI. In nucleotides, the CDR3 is TGCGCCAGCAGTGATTGGGGGGGTAAGGTCACTGAAGCTTTCTTT. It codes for CASSDWGGKVTEAFF.

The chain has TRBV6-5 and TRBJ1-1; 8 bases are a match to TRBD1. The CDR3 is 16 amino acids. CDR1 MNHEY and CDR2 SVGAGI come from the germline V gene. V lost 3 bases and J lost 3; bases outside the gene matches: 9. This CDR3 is CASSYVPQGAHTEAFF. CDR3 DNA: TGTGCCAGCAGTTATGTTCCCCAGGGGGCCCACACTGAAGCTTTCTTT.

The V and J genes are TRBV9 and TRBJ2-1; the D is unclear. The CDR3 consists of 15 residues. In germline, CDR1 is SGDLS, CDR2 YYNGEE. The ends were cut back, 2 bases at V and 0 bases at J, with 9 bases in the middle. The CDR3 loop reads CASSVAVSSYNEQFF. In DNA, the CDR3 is TGTGCCAGCAGCGTCGCCGTCAGCTCCTACAATGAGCAGTTCTTC. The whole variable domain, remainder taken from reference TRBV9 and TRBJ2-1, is DSGVTQTPKHLITATGQRVTLRCSPRSGDLSVYWYQQSLDQGLQFLIQYYNGEERAKGNILERFSAQQFPDLHSELNLSSLELGDSALYFCASSVAVSSYNEQFFGPGTRLTVL.

Written as DNA, the CDR3 is TGTGCCAGCAGGCAGGGACTAGCGGGAATGCACGGGGAGCTGTTTTTT. This sequence encodes CASRQGLAGMHGELFF. The V gene is TRBV2, the J gene TRBJ2-2; 13 nucleotides agree with TRBD2. CDR1 is SNHLY and CDR2 is FYNNEI in the germline V gene. The V gene end was trimmed by 6 bases and the J gene end by 7 bases; junction bases not matched to a gene: 8. CDR3 length equals 16 residues. The full variable domain, completed using reference TRBV2 and TRBJ2-2, is EPEVTQTPSHQVTQMGQEVILRCVPISNHLYFYWYRQILGQKVEFLVSFYNNEISEKSEIFDDQFSVERPDGSNFTLKIRSTKLEDSAMYFCASRQGLAGMHGELFFGEGSRLTVL.

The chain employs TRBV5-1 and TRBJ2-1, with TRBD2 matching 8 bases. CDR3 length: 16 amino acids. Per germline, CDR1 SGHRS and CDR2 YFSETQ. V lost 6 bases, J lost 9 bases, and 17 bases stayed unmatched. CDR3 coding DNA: TGCGCCAGCACAGGGACCTCCGGGACTAGAAGCAGTGAGCAGTTCTTC. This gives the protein CASTGTSGTRSSEQFF.

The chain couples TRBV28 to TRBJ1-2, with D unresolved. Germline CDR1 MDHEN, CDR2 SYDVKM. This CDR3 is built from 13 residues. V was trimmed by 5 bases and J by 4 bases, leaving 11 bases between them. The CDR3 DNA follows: TGTGCCAGCAGTATCGGATTTTTCTATGGCTACACCTTC. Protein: CASSIGFFYGYTF.